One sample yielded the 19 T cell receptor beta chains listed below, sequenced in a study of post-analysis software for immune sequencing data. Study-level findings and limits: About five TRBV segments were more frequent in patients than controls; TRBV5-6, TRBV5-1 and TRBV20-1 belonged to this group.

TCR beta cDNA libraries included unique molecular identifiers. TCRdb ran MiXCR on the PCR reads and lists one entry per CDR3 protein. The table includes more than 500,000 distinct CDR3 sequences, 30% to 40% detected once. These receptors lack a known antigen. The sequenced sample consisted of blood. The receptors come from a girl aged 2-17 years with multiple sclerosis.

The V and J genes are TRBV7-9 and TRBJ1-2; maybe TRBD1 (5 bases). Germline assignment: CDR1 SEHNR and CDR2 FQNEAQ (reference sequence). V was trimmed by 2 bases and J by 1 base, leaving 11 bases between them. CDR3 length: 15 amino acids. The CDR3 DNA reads TGTGCCAGCAGCTTACCCGTCAGGGTTAACTATGGCTACACCTTC. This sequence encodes CASSLPVRVNYGYTF.

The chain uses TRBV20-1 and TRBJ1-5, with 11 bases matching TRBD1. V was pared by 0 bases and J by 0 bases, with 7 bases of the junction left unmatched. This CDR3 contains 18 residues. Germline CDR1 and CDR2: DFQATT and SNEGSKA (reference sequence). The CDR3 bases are TGCAGTGCTAGAGACCGGACAGGGGGCTCCTATAGCAATCAGCCCCAGCATTTT. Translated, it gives CSARDRTGGSYSNQPQHF.

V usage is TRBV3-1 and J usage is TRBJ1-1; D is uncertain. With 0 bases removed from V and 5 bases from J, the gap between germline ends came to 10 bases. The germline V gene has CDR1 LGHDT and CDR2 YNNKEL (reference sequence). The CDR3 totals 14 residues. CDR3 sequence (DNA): TGTGCCAGCAGCCAAGAAGCGGGTAGAACTGAAGCTTTCTTT. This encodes CASSQEAGRTEAFF. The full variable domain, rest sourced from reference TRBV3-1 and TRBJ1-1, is DTAVSQTPKYLVTQMGNDKSIKCEQNLGHDTMYWYKQDSKKFLKIMFSYNNKELIINETVPNRFSPKSPDKAHLNLHINSLELGDSAVYFCASSQEAGRTEAFFGQGTRLTVV.

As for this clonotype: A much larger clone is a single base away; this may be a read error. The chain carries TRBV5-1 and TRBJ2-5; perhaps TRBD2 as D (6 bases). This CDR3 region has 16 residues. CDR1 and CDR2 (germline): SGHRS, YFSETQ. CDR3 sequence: CASGLPTGPLPREQYF. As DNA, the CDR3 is TGCGCCAGCGGCTTGCCCACGGGACCACTCCCTCGGGAGCAGTACTTC.

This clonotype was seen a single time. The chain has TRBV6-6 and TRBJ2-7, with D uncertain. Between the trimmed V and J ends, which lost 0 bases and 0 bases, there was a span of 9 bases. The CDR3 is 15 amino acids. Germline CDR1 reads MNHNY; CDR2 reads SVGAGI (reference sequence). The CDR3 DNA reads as TGTGCCAGCAGTTACTCACCGGATAGCTCCTACGAGCAGTACTTC. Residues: CASSYSPDSSYEQYF.

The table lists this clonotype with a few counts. Here the CDR3 DNA reads TGTGCCAGCAGCCAAGGACAGGGTCGGAACTATGGCTACACCTTC. Amino acids: CASSQGQGRNYGYTF. The chain combines TRBV7-9 with TRBJ1-2, with 8 bases that match TRBD1. This CDR3 is built from 15 residues. V was pared by 5 bases and J by 2 bases, with 7 bases of the junction left unmatched. In germline, CDR1 is SEHNR, CDR2 FQNEAQ (reference sequence).

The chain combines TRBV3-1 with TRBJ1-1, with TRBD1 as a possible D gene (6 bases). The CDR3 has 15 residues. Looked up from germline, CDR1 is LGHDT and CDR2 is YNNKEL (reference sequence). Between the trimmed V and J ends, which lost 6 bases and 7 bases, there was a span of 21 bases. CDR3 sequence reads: CASSQNRGAHSEAFF. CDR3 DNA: TGTGCCAGCAGTCAGAATCGGGGGGCCCACAGTGAAGCTTTCTTT.

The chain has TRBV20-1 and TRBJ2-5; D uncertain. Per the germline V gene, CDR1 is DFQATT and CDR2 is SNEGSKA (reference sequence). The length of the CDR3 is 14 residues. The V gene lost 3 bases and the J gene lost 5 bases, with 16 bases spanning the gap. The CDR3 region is CSASRVGKRETQYF. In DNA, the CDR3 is TGCAGTGCTAGTCGGGTTGGGAAGAGGGAGACCCAGTACTTC.

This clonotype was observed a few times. Here the CDR3 DNA reads TGTGCCAGCAGCTCGGACGACCACGAGCAGTACTTC. It encodes CASSSDDHEQYF. This sequence joins TRBV7-9 and TRBJ2-7; D call uncertain. Trimming took off 4 bases at V and 5 bases at J, with 9 bases between the two ends. Per the germline V gene, CDR1 is SEHNR and CDR2 is FQNEAQ (reference sequence). The CDR3 sequence is 12 residues long.

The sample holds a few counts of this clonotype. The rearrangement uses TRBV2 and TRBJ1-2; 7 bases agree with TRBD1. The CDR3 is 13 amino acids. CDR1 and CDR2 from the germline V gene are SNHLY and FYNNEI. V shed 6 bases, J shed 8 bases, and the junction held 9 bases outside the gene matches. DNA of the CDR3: TGTGCCAGCAGCAACGACAGGGATGAAGGCTACACCTTC. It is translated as CASSNDRDEGYTF.

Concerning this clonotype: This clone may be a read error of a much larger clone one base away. In DNA, the CDR3 is TGCAGCGTTGAAGAGGGGGGAGATACGCAGTATTTT. This codes for CSVEEGGDTQYF. This chain uses TRBV29-1 with TRBJ2-3; perhaps TRBD2 as D (6 bases). The CDR3 extends over 12 amino acids. Between the trimmed V and J ends, which lost 0 bases and 5 bases, there was a span of 6 bases. CDR1 is SQVTM and CDR2 is ANQGSEA in the germline V gene.

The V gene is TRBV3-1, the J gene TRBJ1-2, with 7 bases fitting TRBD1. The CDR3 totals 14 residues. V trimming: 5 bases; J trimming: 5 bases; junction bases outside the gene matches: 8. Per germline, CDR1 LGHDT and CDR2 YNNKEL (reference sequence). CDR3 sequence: CASSYGQARYGYTF. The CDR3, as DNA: TGTGCCAGCAGCTATGGACAGGCGCGATATGGCTACACCTTC. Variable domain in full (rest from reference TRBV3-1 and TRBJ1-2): DTAVSQTPKYLVTQMGNDKSIKCEQNLGHDTMYWYKQDSKKFLKIMFSYNNKELIINETVPNRFSPKSPDKAHLNLHINSLELGDSAVYFCASSYGQARYGYTFGSGTRLTVV.

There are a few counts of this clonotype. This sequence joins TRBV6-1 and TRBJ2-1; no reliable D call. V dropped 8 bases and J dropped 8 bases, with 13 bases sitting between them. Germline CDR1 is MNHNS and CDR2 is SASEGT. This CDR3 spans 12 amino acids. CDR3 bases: TGTGCCAGCGCCTTTGGGTGGGATGAGCAGTTCTTC. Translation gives CASAFGWDEQFF.

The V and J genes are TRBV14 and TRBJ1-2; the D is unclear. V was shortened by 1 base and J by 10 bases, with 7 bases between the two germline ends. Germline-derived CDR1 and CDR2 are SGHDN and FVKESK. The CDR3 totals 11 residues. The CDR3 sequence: CASSQAGYYTF. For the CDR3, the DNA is TGTGCCAGCAGCCAAGCGGGGTACTACACCTTC.

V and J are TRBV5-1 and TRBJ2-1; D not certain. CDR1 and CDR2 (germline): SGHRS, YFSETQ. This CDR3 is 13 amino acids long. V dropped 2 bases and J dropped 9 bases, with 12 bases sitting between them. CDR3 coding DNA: TGCGCCAGCAGCTTACCCGGGCTGACTGAGCAGTTCTTC. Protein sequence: CASSLPGLTEQFF.

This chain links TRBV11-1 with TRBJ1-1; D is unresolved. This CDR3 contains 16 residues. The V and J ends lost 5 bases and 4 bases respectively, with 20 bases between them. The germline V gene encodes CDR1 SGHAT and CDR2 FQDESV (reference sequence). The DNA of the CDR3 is TGTGCCAGCAGCCGTTTGGGGAGGGCCGCTAGCACTGAAGCTTTCTTT. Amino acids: CASSRLGRAASTEAFF.

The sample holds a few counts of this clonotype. CDR3: CASGPVPEQFF. As DNA, the CDR3 is TGTGCCTCAGGACCCGTCCCTGAGCAGTTCTTC. This rearrangement joins TRBV10-3 to TRBJ2-1, with D unresolved. Trimming cost V 11 bases and J 9 bases, with 14 bases left between them. Germline V lookup: CDR1 ENHRY, CDR2 SYGVKD. The CDR3 runs 11 residues.

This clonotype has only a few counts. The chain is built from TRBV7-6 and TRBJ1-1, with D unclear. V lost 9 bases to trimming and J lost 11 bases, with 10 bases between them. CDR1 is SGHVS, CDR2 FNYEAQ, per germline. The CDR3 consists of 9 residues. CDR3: CASSRGAFF. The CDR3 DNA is TGTGCCAGTAGCCGCGGCGCTTTCTTT.

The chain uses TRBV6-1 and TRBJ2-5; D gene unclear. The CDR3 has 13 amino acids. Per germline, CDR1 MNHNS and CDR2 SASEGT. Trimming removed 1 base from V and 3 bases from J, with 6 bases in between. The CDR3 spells CASSEGVKETQYF. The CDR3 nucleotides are TGTGCCAGCAGTGAAGGGGTAAAAGAGACCCAGTACTTC.